This record covers a single T cell receptor beta chain. The sample originates from a study of blood T cell repertoires in COVID-19. Whole-study context: T cells, B-cell-depleted T cells, or PBMCs provided the cDNA or gDNA that served as material.

The germline CDR1 and CDR2 sequences are LGHDT and YNNKEL (reference sequence). The CDR3 covers 13 residues. Trimming left V 4 bases short and J 7 bases short, with 10 bases between. In the original workflow: Cell counts per sample came from amplifying reference gene primers. Profiled with immunoSEQ multiplex PCR; TCRdb holds only in-frame clones, not every one. That table furnishes V, J and clone size, whereas the DNA furnished D and trimming. This sample has around 150,000 clones, with approximately 79% found just once. The genes are TRBV3-1 (or the pseudogene TRBV3-2) and TRBJ2-2; D is possibly TRBD2 (5 bases). The sequence was collected from a man in his forties or fifties with active or convalescent COVID-19. Sequencing was done on a sample of peripheral blood. CDR3 residues: CASSPGGYGELFF. The CDR3 coding sequence is TGTGCCAGCAGCCCAGGAGGTTACGGGGAGCTGTTTTTT.